This T cell receptor beta chain emerged from a study of identical twins. Study results and caveats: Twins shared beta out-of-frame sequences in excess, but this excess was weaker. Out-of-frame alpha sequences shared by twins were enriched for low generation probability.

This CDR3 region has 15 residues. Trimming left V 1 base short and J 4 bases short, with 14 bases between. Per germline, CDR1 SGHRS and CDR2 YFSETQ. Notes on this clonotype: Its antigen is as yet unknown.

TCRdb reprocessed the 5' RACE reads with MiXCR, giving one entry per CDR3 protein. The sample lists 1.5 million or so distinct CDR3 sequences, under 35% seen once, with around 0.25% in the top ten. The sequence was obtained from a newborn girl in good health. The sequenced sample consisted of cord blood. The chain carries TRBV5-1 and TRBJ1-2, with D tentatively TRBD1 (5 bases). The CDR3 nucleotides read TGCGCCAGCAGCTTGAAAACAGGCCAGATCTATGGCTACACCTTC. The encoded protein is CASSLKTGQIYGYTF.